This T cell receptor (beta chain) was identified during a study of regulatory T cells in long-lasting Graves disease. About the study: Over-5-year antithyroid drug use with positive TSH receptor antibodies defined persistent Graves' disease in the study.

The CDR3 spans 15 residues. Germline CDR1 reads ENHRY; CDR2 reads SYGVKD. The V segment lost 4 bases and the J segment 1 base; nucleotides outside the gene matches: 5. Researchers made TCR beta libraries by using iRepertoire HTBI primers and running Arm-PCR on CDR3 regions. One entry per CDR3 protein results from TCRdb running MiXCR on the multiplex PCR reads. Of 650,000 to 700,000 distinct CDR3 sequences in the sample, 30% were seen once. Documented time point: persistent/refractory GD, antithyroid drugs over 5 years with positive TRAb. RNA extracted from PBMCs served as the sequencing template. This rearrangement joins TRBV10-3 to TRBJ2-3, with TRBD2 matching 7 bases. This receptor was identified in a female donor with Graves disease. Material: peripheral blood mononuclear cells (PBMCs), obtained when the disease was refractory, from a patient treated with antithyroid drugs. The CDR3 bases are TGTGCCATCAGTGGGGTCGCGGGAGGCACAGATACGCAGTATTTT. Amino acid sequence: CAISGVAGGTDTQYF.